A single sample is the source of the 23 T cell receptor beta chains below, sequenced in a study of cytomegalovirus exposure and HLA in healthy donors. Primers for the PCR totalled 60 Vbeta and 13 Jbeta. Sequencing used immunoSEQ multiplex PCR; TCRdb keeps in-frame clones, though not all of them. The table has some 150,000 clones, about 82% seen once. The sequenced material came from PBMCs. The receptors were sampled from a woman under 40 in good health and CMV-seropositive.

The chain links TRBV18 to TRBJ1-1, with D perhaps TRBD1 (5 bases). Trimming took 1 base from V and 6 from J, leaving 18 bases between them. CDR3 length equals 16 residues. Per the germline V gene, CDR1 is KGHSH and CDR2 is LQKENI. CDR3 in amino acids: CASSPLSGGGISEAFF. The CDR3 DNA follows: TGTGCCAGCTCACCACTAAGTGGGGGAGGGATCTCTGAAGCTTTCTTT. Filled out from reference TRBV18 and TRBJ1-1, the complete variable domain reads NAGVMQNPRHLVRRRGQEARLRCSPMKGHSHVYWYRQLPEEGLKFMVYLQKENIIDESGMPKERFSAEFPKEGPSILRIQQVVRGDSAAYFCASSPLSGGGISEAFFGQGTRLTVV.

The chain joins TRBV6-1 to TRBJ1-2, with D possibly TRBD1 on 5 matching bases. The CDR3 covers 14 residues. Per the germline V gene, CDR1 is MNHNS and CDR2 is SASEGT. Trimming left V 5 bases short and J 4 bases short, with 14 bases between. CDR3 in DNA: TGTGCCAGCAGTCCGCTCCGGGACTCCTATGGCTACACCTTC. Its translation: CASSPLRDSYGYTF.

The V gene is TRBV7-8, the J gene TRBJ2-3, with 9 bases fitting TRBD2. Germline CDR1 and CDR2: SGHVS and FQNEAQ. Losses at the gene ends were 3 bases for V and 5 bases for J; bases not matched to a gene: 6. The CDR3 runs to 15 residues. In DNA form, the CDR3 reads TGTGCCAGCAGCTTCGGCGGGGGGGCCTTAGATACGCAGTATTTT. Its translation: CASSFGGGALDTQYF.

As DNA, the CDR3 is TGCAGTGCTCTCGACAGGATTGGCTACACCTTC. This translates into CSALDRIGYTF. The rearrangement uses TRBV20-1 and TRBJ1-2; TRBD1 might be the D (6 bases). Germline V gives CDR1 DFQATT, CDR2 SNEGSKA (reference sequence). There are 11 residues in the CDR3. With 5 bases removed from V and 7 bases from J, the gap between germline ends came to 11 bases.

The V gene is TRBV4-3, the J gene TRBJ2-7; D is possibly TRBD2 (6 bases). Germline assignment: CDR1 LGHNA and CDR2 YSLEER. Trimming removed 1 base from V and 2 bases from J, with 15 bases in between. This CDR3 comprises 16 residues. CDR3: CASSQVYGGEAYEQYF. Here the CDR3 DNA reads TGCGCCAGCAGCCAAGTTTACGGCGGGGAGGCCTACGAGCAGTACTTC.

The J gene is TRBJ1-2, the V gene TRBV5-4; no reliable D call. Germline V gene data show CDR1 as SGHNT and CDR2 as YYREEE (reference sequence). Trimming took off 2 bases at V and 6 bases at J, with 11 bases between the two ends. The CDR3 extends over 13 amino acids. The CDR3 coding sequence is TGTGCCAGCAGCTTTGATGAGAGGGATGGCTACACCTTC. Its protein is CASSFDERDGYTF. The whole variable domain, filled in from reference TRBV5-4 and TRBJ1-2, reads ETGVTQSPTHLIKTRGQQVTLRCSSQSGHNTVSWYQQALGQGPQFIFQYYREEENGRGNFPPRFSGLQFPNYSSELNVNALELDDSALYLCASSFDERDGYTFGSGTRLTVV.

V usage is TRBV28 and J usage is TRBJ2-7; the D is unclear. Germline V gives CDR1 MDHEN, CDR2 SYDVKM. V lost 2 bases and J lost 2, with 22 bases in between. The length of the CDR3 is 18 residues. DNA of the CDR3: TGTGCCAGCAGTTTAAGTTCGGCGATACAGTCGTTAACCTACGAGCAGTACTTC. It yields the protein CASSLSSAIQSLTYEQYF.

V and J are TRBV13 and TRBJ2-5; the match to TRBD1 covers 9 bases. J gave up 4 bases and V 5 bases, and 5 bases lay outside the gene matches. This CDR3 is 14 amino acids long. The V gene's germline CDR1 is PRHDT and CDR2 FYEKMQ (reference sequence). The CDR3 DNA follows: TGTGCCAGCAGCCTAGACAGGGGGTTAGAGACCCAGTACTTC. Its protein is CASSLDRGLETQYF.

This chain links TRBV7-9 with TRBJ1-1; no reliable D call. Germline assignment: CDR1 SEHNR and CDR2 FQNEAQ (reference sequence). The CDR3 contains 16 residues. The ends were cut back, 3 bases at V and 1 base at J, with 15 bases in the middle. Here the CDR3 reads CASSLRAGEGNTEAFF. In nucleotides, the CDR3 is TGTGCCAGCAGCTTGCGGGCCGGTGAAGGGAACACTGAAGCTTTCTTT.

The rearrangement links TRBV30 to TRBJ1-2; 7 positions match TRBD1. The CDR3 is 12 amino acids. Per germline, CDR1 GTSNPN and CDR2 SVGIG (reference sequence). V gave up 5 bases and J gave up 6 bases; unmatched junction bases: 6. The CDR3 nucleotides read TGTGCCTGGGGGGACAGAGTGGATGGCTACACCTTC. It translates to CAWGDRVDGYTF.

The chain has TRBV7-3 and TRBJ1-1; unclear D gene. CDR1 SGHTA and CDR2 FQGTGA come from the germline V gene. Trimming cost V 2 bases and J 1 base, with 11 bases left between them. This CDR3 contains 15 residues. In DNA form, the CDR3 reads TGTGCCAGCAGCTTAGGAACAGAGAAGAACACTGAAGCTTTCTTT. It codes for CASSLGTEKNTEAFF.

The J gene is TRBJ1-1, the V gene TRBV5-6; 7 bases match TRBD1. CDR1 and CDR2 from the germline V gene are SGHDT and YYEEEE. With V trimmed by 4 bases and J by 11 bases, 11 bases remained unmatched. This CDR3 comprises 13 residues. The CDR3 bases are TGTGCCAGCAGCCCAGGGACAGCCGGACGGGCTTTCTTT. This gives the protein CASSPGTAGRAFF.

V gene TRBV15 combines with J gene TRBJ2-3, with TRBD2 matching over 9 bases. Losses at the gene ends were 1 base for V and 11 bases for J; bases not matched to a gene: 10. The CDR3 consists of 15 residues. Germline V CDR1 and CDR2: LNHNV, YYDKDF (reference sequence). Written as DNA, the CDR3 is TGTGCCACCAGCAGAGTTAGCGGGGGCCATCTGGGGCAGTATTTT. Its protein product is CATSRVSGGHLGQYF.

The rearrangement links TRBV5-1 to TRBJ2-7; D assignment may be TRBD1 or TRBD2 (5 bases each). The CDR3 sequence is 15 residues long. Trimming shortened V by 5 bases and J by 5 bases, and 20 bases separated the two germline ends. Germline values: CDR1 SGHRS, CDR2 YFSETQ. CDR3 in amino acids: CASSLTADGSHEQYF. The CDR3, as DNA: TGCGCCAGCAGTTTGACAGCGGATGGGTCCCACGAGCAGTACTTC.

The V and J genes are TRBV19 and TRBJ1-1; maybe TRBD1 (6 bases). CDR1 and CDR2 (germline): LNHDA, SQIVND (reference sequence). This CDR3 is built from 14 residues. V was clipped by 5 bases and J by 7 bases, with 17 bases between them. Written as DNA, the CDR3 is TGTGCCAGTAGTCCGGCTGTGGCAGGGGTTGAAGCTTTCTTT. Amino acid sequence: CASSPAVAGVEAFF.

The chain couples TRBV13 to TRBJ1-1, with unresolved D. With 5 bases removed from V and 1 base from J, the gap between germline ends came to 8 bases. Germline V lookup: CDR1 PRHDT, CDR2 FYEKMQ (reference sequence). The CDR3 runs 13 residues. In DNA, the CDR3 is TGTGCCAGCAGCCCGAGTCAGAACACTGAAGCTTTCTTT. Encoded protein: CASSPSQNTEAFF. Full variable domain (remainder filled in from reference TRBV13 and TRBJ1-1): AAGVIQSPRHLIKEKRETATLKCYPIPRHDTVYWYQQGPGQDPQFLISFYEKMQSDKGSIPDRFSAQQFSDYHSELNMSSLELGDSALYFCASSPSQNTEAFFGQGTRLTVV.

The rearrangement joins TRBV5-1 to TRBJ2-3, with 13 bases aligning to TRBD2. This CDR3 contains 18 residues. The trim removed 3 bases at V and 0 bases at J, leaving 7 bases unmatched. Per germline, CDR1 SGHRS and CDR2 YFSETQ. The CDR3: CASSSGTSGASSTDTQYF. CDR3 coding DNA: TGCGCCAGCAGCTCCGGGACTAGCGGGGCCTCTAGCACAGATACGCAGTATTTT.

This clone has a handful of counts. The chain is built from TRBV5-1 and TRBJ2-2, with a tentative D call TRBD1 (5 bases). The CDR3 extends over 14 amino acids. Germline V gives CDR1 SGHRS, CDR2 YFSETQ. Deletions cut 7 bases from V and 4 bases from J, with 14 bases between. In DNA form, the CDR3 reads TGCGCCAGCGAACTTTACCAGGGCACCGGGGAGCTGTTTTTT. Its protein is CASELYQGTGELFF.

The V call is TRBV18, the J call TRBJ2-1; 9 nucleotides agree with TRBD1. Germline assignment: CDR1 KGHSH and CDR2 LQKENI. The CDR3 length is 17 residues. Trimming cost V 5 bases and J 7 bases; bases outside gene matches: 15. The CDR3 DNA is TGTGCCAGCTCATACTTCTCCACAGGGGGCGCGTCGAATGAGCAGTTCTTC. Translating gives CASSYFSTGGASNEQFF. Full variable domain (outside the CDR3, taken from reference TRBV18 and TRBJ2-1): NAGVMQNPRHLVRRRGQEARLRCSPMKGHSHVYWYRQLPEEGLKFMVYLQKENIIDESGMPKERFSAEFPKEGPSILRIQQVVRGDSAAYFCASSYFSTGGASNEQFFGPGTRLTVL.

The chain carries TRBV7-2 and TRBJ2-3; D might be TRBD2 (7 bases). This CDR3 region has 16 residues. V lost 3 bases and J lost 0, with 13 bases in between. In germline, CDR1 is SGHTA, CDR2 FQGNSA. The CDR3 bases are TGTGCCAGCAGCTTCTTTCGGGGGGCTAGCACAGATACGCAGTATTTT. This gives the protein CASSFFRGASTDTQYF.

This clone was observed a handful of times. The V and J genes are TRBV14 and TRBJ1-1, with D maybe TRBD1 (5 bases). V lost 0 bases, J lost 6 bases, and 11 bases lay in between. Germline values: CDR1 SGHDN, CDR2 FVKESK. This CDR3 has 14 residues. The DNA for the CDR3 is TGTGCCAGCAGCCAAGATCGGGGGAGTTCTGAAGCTTTCTTT. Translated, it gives CASSQDRGSSEAFF.

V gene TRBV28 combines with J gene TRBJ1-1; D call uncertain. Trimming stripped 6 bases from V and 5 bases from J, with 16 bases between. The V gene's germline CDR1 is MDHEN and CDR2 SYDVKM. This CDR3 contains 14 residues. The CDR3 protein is CASSSLRGMTEAFF. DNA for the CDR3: TGTGCCAGCAGCTCTTTACGGGGTATGACTGAAGCTTTCTTT.

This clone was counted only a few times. CDR3 residues: CSVVPQGSVRDTEAFF. DNA of the CDR3: TGCAGCGTTGTCCCACAGGGTTCCGTTAGGGACACTGAAGCTTTCTTT. The chain combines TRBV29-1 with TRBJ1-1; D possibly corresponds to TRBD1 (6 bases). This CDR3 is 16 amino acids long. Trimming cost V 4 bases and J 3 bases, with 21 bases left between them. Per germline, CDR1 SQVTM and CDR2 ANQGSEA. Supplemented by reference TRBV29-1 and TRBJ1-1, the full variable domain reads SAVISQKPSRDICQRGTSLTIQCQVDSQVTMMFWYRQQPGQSLTLIATANQGSEATYESGFVIDKFPISRPNLTFSTLTVSNMSPEDSSIYLCSVVPQGSVRDTEAFFGQGTRLTVV.